This T cell receptor beta chain was identified in a study of PD-L1 blockade in urothelial cancer. Every PCR was spiked with synthetic TCR analog templates. Measured with immunoSEQ multiplex PCR; TCRdb has only the in-frame clones, and not every one. The sample lists about 91,000 clones, approximately 87% seen once, with around 7.7% in the top ten. Remarks on this clone: What it binds is unknown.

Study conclusions and caveats: At 3 weeks on treatment, tumor-associated clones expanded more with durable benefit.

As for time point: peripheral blood 6 weeks after treatment start. Patients in the study were battling locally advanced or metastatic urothelial carcinoma. Germline V gene sequence: CDR1 PRHDT, CDR2 FYEKMQ (reference sequence). The CDR3 spans 14 residues. V shed 5 bases and J shed 0 bases, with 10 bases lying between them. Specimen: PBMCs, collected around atezolizumab (anti-PD-L1) treatment. The chain uses TRBV13 and TRBJ1-1; D might be TRBD1 (5 bases). The sequence was collected from a man in his 70s with urothelial cancer. CDR3: CASSRRQMNTEAFF. The CDR3, as DNA: TGTGCCAGCAGCAGACGACAGATGAACACTGAAGCTTTCTTT.